This T cell receptor beta chain was found in a study of blood T cell repertoires in COVID-19. Study as a whole: The origin of the acute and convalescent COVID-19 samples was the United States, Italy and Spain. T cells, B-cell-depleted T cells, or PBMCs provided the cDNA or gDNA that served as material.

The assay was immunoSEQ multiplex PCR, and TCRdb's table has in-frame clones only and misses some. The profile covers over 200,000 clones, with approximately 84% appearing a single time and about 16% taken by the ten largest. The length of the CDR3 is 15 residues. From germline, CDR1 is SGHVS and CDR2 FQNEAQ. Trimming cost V 3 bases and J 7 bases, with 15 bases left between them. What was sequenced was PBMCs or T cells enriched from blood (not recorded which). The source is a man aged 18 to 29 who had recovered from COVID-19. The chain employs TRBV7-8 and TRBJ2-2; TRBD1 is a possible D gene (6 bases). This CDR3 reads CASSLASRGNGELFF. CDR3 nucleotide sequence: TGTGCCAGCAGCTTGGCTAGCAGGGGAAACGGGGAGCTGTTTTTT.